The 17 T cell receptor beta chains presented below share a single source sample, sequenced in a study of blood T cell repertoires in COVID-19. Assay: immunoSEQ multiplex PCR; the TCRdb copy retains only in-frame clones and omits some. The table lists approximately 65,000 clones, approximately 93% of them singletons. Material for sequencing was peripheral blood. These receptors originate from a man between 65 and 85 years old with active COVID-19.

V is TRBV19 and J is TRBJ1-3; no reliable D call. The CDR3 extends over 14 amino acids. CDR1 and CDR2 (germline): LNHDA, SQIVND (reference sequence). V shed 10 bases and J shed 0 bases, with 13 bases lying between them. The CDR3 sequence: CATMLGVSGNTIYF. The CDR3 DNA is TGTGCCACAATGTTGGGAGTCTCTGGAAACACCATATATTTT.

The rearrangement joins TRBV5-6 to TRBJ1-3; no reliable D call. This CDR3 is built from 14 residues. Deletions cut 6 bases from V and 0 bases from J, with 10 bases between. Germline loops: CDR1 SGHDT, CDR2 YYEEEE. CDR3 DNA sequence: TGTGCCAGCATCAAGGGAGGCTCTGGAAACACCATATATTTT. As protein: CASIKGGSGNTIYF.

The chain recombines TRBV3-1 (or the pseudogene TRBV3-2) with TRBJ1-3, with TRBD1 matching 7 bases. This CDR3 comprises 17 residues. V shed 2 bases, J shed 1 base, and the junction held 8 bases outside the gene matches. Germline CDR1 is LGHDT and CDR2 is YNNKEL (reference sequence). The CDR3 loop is CASSQFGSGGSGNTIYF. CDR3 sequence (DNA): TGTGCCAGCAGCCAATTTGGGTCAGGGGGATCTGGAAACACCATATATTTT.

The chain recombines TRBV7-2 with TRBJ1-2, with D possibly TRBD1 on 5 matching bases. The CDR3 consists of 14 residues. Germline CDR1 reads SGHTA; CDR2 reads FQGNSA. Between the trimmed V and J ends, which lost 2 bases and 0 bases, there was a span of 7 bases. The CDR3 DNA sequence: TGTGCCAGCAGCTTATCGACAGCTAACTATGGCTACACCTTC. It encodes CASSLSTANYGYTF.

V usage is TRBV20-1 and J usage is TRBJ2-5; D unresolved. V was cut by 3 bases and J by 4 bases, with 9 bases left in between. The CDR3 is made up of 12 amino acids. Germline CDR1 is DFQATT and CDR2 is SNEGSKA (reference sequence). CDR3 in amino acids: CSASRYRETQYF. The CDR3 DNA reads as TGCAGTGCTAGTCGTTATAGAGAGACCCAGTACTTC.

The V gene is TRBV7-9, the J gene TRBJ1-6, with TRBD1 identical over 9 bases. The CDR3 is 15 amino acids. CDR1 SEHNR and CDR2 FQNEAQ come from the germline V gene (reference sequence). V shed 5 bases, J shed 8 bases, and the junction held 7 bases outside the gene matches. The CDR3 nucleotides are TGTGCCAGCAGCGCCAACAGGGGGCTCTATTCACCCCTCCACTTT. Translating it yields CASSANRGLYSPLHF.

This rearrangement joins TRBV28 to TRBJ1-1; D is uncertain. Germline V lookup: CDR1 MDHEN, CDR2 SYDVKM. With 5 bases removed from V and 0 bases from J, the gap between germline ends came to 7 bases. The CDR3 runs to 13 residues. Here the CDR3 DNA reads TGTGCCAGCAGTCGGACTGTGAACACTGAAGCTTTCTTT. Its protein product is CASSRTVNTEAFF.

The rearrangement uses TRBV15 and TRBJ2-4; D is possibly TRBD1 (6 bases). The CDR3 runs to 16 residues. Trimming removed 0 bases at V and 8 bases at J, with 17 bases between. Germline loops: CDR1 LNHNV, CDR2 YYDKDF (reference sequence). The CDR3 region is CATSRDLQGLTHIQYF. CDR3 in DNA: TGTGCCACCAGCAGAGATCTTCAGGGGCTTACGCACATTCAGTACTTC.

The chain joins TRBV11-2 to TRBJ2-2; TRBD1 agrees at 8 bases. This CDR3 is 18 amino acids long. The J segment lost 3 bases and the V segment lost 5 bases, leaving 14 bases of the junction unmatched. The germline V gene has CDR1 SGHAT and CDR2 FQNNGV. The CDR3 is CASSERQKTGVYTGELFF. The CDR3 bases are TGTGCCAGCAGCGAACGCCAGAAGACAGGGGTTTACACCGGGGAGCTGTTTTTT.

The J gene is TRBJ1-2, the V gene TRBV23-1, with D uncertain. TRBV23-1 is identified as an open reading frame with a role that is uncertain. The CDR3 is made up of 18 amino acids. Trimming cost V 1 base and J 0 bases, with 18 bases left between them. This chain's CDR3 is CASSQFQTRATSNYGYTF. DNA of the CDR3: TGCGCCAGCAGTCAATTCCAGACACGTGCAACTTCTAACTATGGCTACACCTTC.

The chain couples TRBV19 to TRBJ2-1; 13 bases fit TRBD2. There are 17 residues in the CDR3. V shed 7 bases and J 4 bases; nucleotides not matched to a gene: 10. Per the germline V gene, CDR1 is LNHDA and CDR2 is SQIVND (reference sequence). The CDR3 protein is CASTRTSGGTWYNEQFF. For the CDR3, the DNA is TGTGCCAGTACCAGGACTAGCGGGGGAACTTGGTACAATGAGCAGTTCTTC.

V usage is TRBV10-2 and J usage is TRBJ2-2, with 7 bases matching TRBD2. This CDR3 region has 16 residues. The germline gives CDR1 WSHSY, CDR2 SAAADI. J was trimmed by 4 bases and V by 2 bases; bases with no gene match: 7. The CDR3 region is CASSEPRGGLTGELFF. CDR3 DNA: TGCGCCAGCAGTGAGCCCCGCGGGGGACTCACCGGGGAGCTGTTTTTT.

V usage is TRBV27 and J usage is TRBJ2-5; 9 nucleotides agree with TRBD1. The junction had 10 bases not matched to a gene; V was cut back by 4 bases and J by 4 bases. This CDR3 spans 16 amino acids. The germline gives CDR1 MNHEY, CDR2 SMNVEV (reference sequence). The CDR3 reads CASSSSVNRGPETQYF. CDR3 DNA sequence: TGTGCCAGCAGTTCCTCGGTTAACAGGGGGCCAGAGACCCAGTACTTC.

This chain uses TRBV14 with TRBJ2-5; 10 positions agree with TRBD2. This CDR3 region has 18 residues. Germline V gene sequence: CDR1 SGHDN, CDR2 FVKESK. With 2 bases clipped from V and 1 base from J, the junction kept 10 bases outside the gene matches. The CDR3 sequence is CASSQRMLAGATQETQYF. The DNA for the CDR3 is TGTGCCAGCAGCCAAAGGATGCTAGCGGGGGCGACCCAAGAGACCCAGTACTTC.

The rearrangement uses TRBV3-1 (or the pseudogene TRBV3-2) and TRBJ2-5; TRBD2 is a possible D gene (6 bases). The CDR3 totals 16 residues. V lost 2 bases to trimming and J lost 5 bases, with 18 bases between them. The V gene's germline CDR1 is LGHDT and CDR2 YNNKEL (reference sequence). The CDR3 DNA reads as TGTGCCAGCAGCCAATCGGACTACACGGGGAGGGAGACCCAGTACTTC. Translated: CASSQSDYTGRETQYF.

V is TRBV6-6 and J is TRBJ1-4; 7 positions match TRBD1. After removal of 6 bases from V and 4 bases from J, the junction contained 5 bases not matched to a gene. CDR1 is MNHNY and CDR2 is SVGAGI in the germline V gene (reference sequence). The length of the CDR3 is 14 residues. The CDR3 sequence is CASRRGQLNEKLFF. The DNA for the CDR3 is TGTGCCAGCAGACGGGGACAGCTTAATGAAAAACTGTTTTTT.

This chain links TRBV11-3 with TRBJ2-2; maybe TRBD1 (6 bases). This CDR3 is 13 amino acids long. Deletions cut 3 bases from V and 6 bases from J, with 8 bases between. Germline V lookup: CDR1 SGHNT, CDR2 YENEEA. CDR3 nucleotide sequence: TGTGCCAGCAGCTTTGGGGGCTCCGGGGAGCTGTTTTTT. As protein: CASSFGGSGELFF.